The clone carrying this TCR beta chain occurred many times. Antigen specificity is unknown. The data derive from a study of CD8 T cells in ankylosing spondylitis. Study conclusions and caveats: Matched ankylosing spondylitis synovial fluid reportedly contained a significantly enriched population of disease-linked clones. Several of the motif variants were reported before in synovial fluid and blood from reactive arthritis.

For TCR beta, libraries came from quantitative 5'-RACE with molecular barcodes. One entry per CDR3 protein, called by TCRdb with MiXCR from the 5' RACE reads. Of about 240,000 distinct CDR3 sequences in the sample, approximately 10% were seen once. The CDR3 covers 17 residues. The V end lost 10 bases, the J end lost 0 bases, and 21 bases lay between the germline ends. Germline CDR1 reads MDHEN; CDR2 reads SYDVKM. The clonotype comes from a male donor with ankylosing spondylitis or in good health (not recorded which). This sequence joins TRBV28 and TRBJ2-2; a weak D match, TRBD1 (5 bases). The source material was blood, either unsorted or a sorted T cell fraction (not recorded which). The CDR3 DNA sequence: TGTGCCACCGTGGGGCCAGGTGTATACCCGAACACCGGGGAGCTGTTTTTT. Residues: CATVGPGVYPNTGELFF.